The rows below give T cell receptor beta chains drawn from one sample of a study of beta chain features in type 1 diabetes. Libraries were prepared by immunoSEQ multiplex PCR; TCRdb keeps only in-frame clonotypes and omits some of them. The data show around 140,000 clones, about 10% seen once. What was sequenced was naive CD4+ T cells from blood. Receptors were obtained from a man aged 18 to 30 in good health. Both conserved end residues are trimmed from each CDR3. Each record gives: V gene, CDR3 protein.

TRBV7-2 ASSQRQGADTQY
TRBV11-3 ASSLGTGVGNTGELF
TRBV27 ASSLLGAAGNTIY
TRBV28 ASTRDRGNGEQF
TRBV7-8 ASSLRGPTGTQY
TRBV6-5 ASSYRRQGSGPQH
TRBV6-5 ASSYLDRDTEAF
TRBV5-1 ASSLEAGDNSPLH
TRBV2 ASSEERGQETQY
TRBV27 ASSKGRGLAEGDTQY
TRBV25-1 ASSRSGPHEQY
TRBV5-6 ASSLFTGQETQY
TRBV5-4 ASSFAGLGYGYT
TRBV5-4 ASSLGQRGSYEQY
TRBV4-2 ASSTDGVNSPLH
TRBV5-4 ASSSGTGHEKLF
TRBV18 ASSPPANEKLF
TRBV5-1 ASSLAFNEKLF
TRBV7-2 ASSLDRRGVNGELF
TRBV5-4 ASIRQPSGANVLT
TRBV4-2 ASSQEDRNTEKLF
TRBV28 ASSPGTGSQETQY
TRBV5-4 ASSLGLRQKETQY
TRBV9 ASSVGEGPWETQY
TRBV7-3 ASSLTSTGGPQY
TRBV5-1 ASRDTDNSNQPQH
TRBV6-6 ASSFAGNTEAF
TRBV7-9 ASNGDSKYGYT
TRBV13 ASSQDTTNYGYT
TRBV18 ASSPSLAGGPETQY
TRBV18 ASSQRDKSSYNEQF
TRBV27 ASSFGGSQETQY
TRBV6-5 ASRQDSLGEKLF
TRBV11-3 ASSPSPGAGANVLT
TRBV28 ASSSPPGGTDTQY
TRBV20-1 SVPSSYEQY